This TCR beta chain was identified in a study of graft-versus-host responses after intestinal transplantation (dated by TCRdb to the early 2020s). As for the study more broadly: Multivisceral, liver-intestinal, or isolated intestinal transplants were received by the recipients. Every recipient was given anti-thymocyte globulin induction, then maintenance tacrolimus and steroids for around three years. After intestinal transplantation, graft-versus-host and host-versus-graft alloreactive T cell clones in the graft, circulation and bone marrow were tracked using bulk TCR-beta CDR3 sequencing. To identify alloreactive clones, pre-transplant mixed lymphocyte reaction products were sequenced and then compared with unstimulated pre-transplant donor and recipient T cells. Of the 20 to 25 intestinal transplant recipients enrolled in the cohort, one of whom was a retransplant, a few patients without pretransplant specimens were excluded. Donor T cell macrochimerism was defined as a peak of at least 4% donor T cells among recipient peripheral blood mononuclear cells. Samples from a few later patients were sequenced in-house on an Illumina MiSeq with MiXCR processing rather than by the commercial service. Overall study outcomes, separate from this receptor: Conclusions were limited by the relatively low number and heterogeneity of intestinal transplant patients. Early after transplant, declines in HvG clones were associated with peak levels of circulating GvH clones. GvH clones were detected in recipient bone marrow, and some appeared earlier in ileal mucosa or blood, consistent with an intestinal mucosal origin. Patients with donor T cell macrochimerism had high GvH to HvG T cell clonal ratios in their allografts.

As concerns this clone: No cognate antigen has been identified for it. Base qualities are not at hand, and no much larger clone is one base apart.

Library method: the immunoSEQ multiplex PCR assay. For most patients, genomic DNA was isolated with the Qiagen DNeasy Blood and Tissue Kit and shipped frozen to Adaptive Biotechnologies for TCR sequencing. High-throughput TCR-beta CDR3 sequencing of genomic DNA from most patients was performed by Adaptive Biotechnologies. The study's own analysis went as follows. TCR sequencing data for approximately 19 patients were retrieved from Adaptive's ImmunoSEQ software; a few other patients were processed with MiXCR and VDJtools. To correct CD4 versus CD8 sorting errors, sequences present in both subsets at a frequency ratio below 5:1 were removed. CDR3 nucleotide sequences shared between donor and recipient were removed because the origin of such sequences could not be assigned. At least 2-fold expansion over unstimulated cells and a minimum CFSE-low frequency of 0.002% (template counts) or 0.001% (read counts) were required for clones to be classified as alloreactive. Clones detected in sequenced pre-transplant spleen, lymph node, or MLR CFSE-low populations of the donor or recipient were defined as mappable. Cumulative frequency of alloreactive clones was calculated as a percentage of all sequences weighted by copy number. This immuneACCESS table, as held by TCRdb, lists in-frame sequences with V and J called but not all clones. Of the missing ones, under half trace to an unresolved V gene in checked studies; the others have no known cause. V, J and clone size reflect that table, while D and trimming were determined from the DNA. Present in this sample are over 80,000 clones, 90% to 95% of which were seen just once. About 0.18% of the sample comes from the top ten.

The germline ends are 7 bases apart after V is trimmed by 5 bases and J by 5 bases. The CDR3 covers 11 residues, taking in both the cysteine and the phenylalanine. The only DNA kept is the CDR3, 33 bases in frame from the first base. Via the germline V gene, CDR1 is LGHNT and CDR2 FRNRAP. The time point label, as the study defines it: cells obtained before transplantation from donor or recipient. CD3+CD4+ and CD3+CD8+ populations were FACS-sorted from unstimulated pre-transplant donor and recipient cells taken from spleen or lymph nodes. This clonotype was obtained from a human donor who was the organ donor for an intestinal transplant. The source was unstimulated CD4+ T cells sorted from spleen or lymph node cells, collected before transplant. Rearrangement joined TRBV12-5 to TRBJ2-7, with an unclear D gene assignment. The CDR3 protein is CASGPENEQYF. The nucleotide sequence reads TGTGCTAGTGGTCCGGAGAACGAGCAGTACTTC.